A selection of T cell receptor beta chains follows, all from one sample in a study of T-cell memory formation after mild COVID-19. TCRdb ran MiXCR on the 5' RACE reads and lists one entry per CDR3 protein. The sample consists of some 600,000 distinct CDR3 sequences, around 16% of them appearing once. Sequencing was carried out using PBMCs or a T cell subset sorted from them (not recorded which). The receptor source for this set is an adult woman who had mild COVID-19 (a few samples of this study predate the infection). Cell type and time point are not known. The CDR3 runs from the conserved cysteine through the conserved F or W. Fields, in order: D gene, J gene, clone size, V gene, CDR3 protein, CDR3 DNA. The D gene is left open where the match is weak. The size field is filled for only some rows; it gives once, few, many or a size class.

d_call: -
j_call: TRBJ2-7
clone_size: -
v_call: TRBV12-3/TRBV12-4
cdr3_aa: CASSFGARADEQYF
cdr3_nt: TGTGCCAGCAGTTTTGGCGCCAGGGCGGACGAGCAGTACTTC

d_call: -
j_call: TRBJ2-5
clone_size: -
v_call: TRBV5-1
cdr3_aa: CASTPTGGKTETQYF
cdr3_nt: TGCGCCAGCACCCCAACGGGGGGCAAGACGGAGACCCAGTACTTC

d_call: -
j_call: TRBJ2-7
clone_size: few
v_call: TRBV6-6
cdr3_aa: CASSYRWAGSYEQYF
cdr3_nt: TGTGCCAGCAGTTATAGGTGGGCAGGCTCCTACGAGCAGTACTTC

d_call: -
j_call: TRBJ2-1
clone_size: once
v_call: TRBV30
cdr3_aa: CAWSDRRGPYNEQFF
cdr3_nt: TGTGCCTGGAGTGACCGACGGGGCCCCTACAATGAGCAGTTCTTC

d_call: -
j_call: TRBJ1-3
clone_size: few
v_call: TRBV4-2
cdr3_aa: CASSQPQGGNTIYF
cdr3_nt: TGTGCCAGCAGCCAGCCCCAGGGTGGAAACACCATATATTTT

d_call: -
j_call: TRBJ2-1
clone_size: few
v_call: TRBV7-9
cdr3_aa: CASSLAVVGGSSPYNEQFF
cdr3_nt: TGTGCCAGCAGCTTAGCGGTGGTTGGGGGTTCAAGTCCCTACAATGAGCAGTTCTTC

d_call: TRBD2
j_call: TRBJ2-1
clone_size: few
v_call: TRBV11-2
cdr3_aa: CASSSQREGENEQFF
cdr3_nt: TGTGCCAGCAGCTCCCAGCGGGAGGGGGAGAATGAGCAGTTCTTC

d_call: TRBD2
j_call: TRBJ2-7
clone_size: few
v_call: TRBV6-6
cdr3_aa: CASKGSGRALGYEQYF
cdr3_nt: TGTGCCTCCAAGGGGAGCGGGAGGGCCCTGGGCTACGAGCAGTACTTC

d_call: -
j_call: TRBJ2-7
clone_size: few
v_call: TRBV6-1
cdr3_aa: CASSEGGVRFEQYF
cdr3_nt: TGTGCCAGCAGTGAAGGAGGGGTAAGGTTCGAGCAGTACTTC

d_call: TRBD2
j_call: TRBJ2-3
clone_size: many
v_call: TRBV12-3/TRBV12-4
cdr3_aa: CASSFLAGGPTDTQYF
cdr3_nt: TGTGCCAGCAGTTTTCTAGCGGGGGGCCCCACAGATACGCAGTATTTT

d_call: -
j_call: TRBJ2-7
clone_size: -
v_call: TRBV21-1
cdr3_aa: CASSPLEDRVYEQYF
cdr3_nt: TGTGCCAGCAGCCCACTTGAGGACAGGGTCTACGAGCAGTACTTC

d_call: TRBD1
j_call: TRBJ2-6
clone_size: -
v_call: TRBV15
cdr3_aa: CATSKGAPGANVLTF
cdr3_nt: TGTGCCACCAGCAAGGGGGCGCCTGGGGCCAACGTCCTGACTTTC

d_call: -
j_call: TRBJ2-2
clone_size: once
v_call: TRBV7-9
cdr3_aa: CASSWSRKNTGELFF
cdr3_nt: TGTGCCAGCAGCTGGTCACGGAAAAACACCGGGGAGCTGTTTTTT

d_call: TRBD1
j_call: TRBJ2-4
clone_size: few
v_call: TRBV4-2
cdr3_aa: CASSQEGTAVAKNIQYF
cdr3_nt: TGTGCCAGCAGCCAAGAGGGGACAGCCGTAGCCAAAAACATTCAGTACTTC

d_call: -
j_call: TRBJ2-1
clone_size: few
v_call: TRBV7-2
cdr3_aa: CASSRVDGDEQFF
cdr3_nt: TGTGCCAGCAGCCGAGTGGACGGCGATGAGCAGTTCTTC

d_call: TRBD1
j_call: TRBJ1-6
clone_size: few
v_call: TRBV27
cdr3_aa: CASSSGTGSYNSPLHF
cdr3_nt: TGTGCCAGCAGTTCCGGGACAGGGAGCTATAATTCACCCCTCCACTTT

d_call: TRBD1
j_call: TRBJ2-3
clone_size: -
v_call: TRBV5-1
cdr3_aa: CASSFRDRATDTQYF
cdr3_nt: TGCGCCAGCAGCTTCCGGGACAGGGCAACAGATACGCAGTATTTT

d_call: TRBD1
j_call: TRBJ1-2
clone_size: -
v_call: TRBV20-1
cdr3_aa: CSASNRGQGNYGYTF
cdr3_nt: TGCAGTGCTAGTAATCGGGGACAGGGAAACTATGGCTACACCTTC

d_call: TRBD2
j_call: TRBJ2-3
clone_size: -
v_call: TRBV12-3/TRBV12-4
cdr3_aa: CASSSRLAGGPLNTQYF
cdr3_nt: TGTGCCAGCAGTTCTCGACTAGCGGGAGGGCCATTGAATACGCAGTATTTT

d_call: -
j_call: TRBJ1-1
clone_size: few
v_call: TRBV6-5
cdr3_aa: CASSYARAGGGLEAFF
cdr3_nt: TGTGCCAGCAGTTACGCTCGGGCCGGGGGCGGCCTTGAAGCTTTCTTT

d_call: TRBD1
j_call: TRBJ2-7
clone_size: -
v_call: TRBV27
cdr3_aa: CASSRGTGLPYEQYF
cdr3_nt: TGTGCCAGCAGTAGAGGGACAGGGCTCCCCTACGAGCAGTACTTC

d_call: -
j_call: TRBJ1-5
clone_size: -
v_call: TRBV19
cdr3_aa: CASSPIRRLDSNQPQHF
cdr3_nt: TGTGCCAGTAGTCCAATTAGACGGTTGGATAGCAATCAGCCCCAGCATTTT

d_call: -
j_call: TRBJ2-1
clone_size: few
v_call: TRBV20-1
cdr3_aa: CSARDVLAYYNEQFF
cdr3_nt: TGCAGTGCTAGAGATGTCCTAGCTTACTACAATGAGCAGTTCTTC

d_call: -
j_call: TRBJ1-2
clone_size: few
v_call: TRBV11-2
cdr3_aa: CASSFIRATENYYGYTF
cdr3_nt: TGTGCCAGCAGCTTCATCCGGGCCACAGAAAATTACTATGGCTACACCTTC

d_call: -
j_call: TRBJ1-5
clone_size: few
v_call: TRBV20-1
cdr3_aa: CSAQKEGVSNQPQHF
cdr3_nt: TGCAGTGCCCAGAAGGAAGGGGTTAGCAATCAGCCCCAGCATTTT

d_call: -
j_call: TRBJ2-7
clone_size: -
v_call: TRBV12-3/TRBV12-4
cdr3_aa: CASSFRSSVGRYF
cdr3_nt: TGTGCCAGCAGTTTCCGTTCTAGCGTCGGGCGGTACTTC

d_call: -
j_call: TRBJ1-1
clone_size: -
v_call: TRBV7-8
cdr3_aa: CASSTPRGNTEAFF
cdr3_nt: TGTGCCAGCAGCACACCAAGGGGGAACACTGAAGCTTTCTTT

d_call: TRBD1
j_call: TRBJ1-1
clone_size: -
v_call: TRBV20-1
cdr3_aa: CSASRDRALLAEAFF
cdr3_nt: TGCAGTGCTTCCCGGGACAGGGCCCTCTTGGCTGAAGCTTTCTTT

d_call: -
j_call: TRBJ2-7
clone_size: few
v_call: TRBV28
cdr3_aa: CASSSGGGGAYEQYF
cdr3_nt: TGTGCCAGCTCCTCCGGCGGGGGCGGCGCCTACGAGCAGTACTTC

d_call: -
j_call: TRBJ1-2
clone_size: -
v_call: TRBV7-8
cdr3_aa: CASSLMGGDRGYGYTF
cdr3_nt: TGTGCCAGCAGCTTAATGGGCGGAGACAGAGGATATGGCTACACCTTC

d_call: TRBD1
j_call: TRBJ1-3
clone_size: few
v_call: TRBV6-6
cdr3_aa: CASIRTGGNTIYF
cdr3_nt: TGTGCCAGCATACGGACAGGAGGAAACACCATATATTTT

d_call: TRBD2
j_call: TRBJ2-7
clone_size: few
v_call: TRBV4-2
cdr3_aa: CASSQALASPYEQYF
cdr3_nt: TGTGCCAGCAGCCAAGCACTAGCGAGCCCCTACGAGCAGTACTTC

d_call: TRBD2
j_call: TRBJ2-3
clone_size: -
v_call: TRBV2
cdr3_aa: CAVGLAGGPDPQYF
cdr3_nt: TGTGCCGTTGGACTAGCGGGGGGGCCAGATCCGCAGTATTTT

d_call: TRBD1
j_call: TRBJ1-1
clone_size: -
v_call: TRBV15
cdr3_aa: CATSTDRGVNTEAFF
cdr3_nt: TGTGCCACCAGCACAGACAGGGGCGTGAACACTGAAGCTTTCTTT

d_call: TRBD1
j_call: TRBJ2-1
clone_size: many
v_call: TRBV18
cdr3_aa: CASSPRRPGQGAGNEQFF
cdr3_nt: TGTGCCAGCTCACCGAGGCGCCCGGGACAGGGGGCGGGTAATGAGCAGTTCTTC

d_call: TRBD1
j_call: TRBJ2-7
clone_size: few
v_call: TRBV6-1
cdr3_aa: CASSVGQGGVYEQYF
cdr3_nt: TGTGCCAGCAGCGTCGGACAGGGGGGGGTCTACGAGCAGTACTTC

d_call: -
j_call: TRBJ1-2
clone_size: -
v_call: TRBV15
cdr3_aa: CATSLSGGGYGYTF
cdr3_nt: TGTGCCACCTCCCTGTCCGGGGGGGGATATGGCTACACCTTC

d_call: -
j_call: TRBJ2-1
clone_size: many
v_call: TRBV20-1
cdr3_aa: CSARDLSGPSYNEQFF
cdr3_nt: TGCAGTGCTAGAGATCTAAGCGGACCCTCCTACAATGAGCAGTTCTTC

d_call: -
j_call: TRBJ2-1
clone_size: few
v_call: TRBV6-5
cdr3_aa: CASSYSGNEYNEQFF
cdr3_nt: TGTGCCAGCAGTTACTCTGGGAACGAATACAATGAGCAGTTCTTC

d_call: -
j_call: TRBJ2-7
clone_size: many
v_call: TRBV20-1
cdr3_aa: CSATPGEGAGYEQYF
cdr3_nt: TGCAGTGCTACCCCCGGGGAGGGGGCGGGCTACGAGCAGTACTTC

d_call: TRBD2
j_call: TRBJ2-1
clone_size: few
v_call: TRBV7-9
cdr3_aa: CASSSSGGPNEQFF
cdr3_nt: TGTGCCAGCAGCAGTAGCGGGGGGCCCAATGAGCAGTTCTTC

d_call: -
j_call: TRBJ2-3
clone_size: -
v_call: TRBV6-2/TRBV6-3
cdr3_aa: CASRGLITGTDTQYF
cdr3_nt: TGTGCCAGCAGGGGGCTGATAACAGGGACAGATACGCAGTATTTT

d_call: -
j_call: TRBJ2-2
clone_size: few
v_call: TRBV27
cdr3_aa: CASSFGQLNTGELFF
cdr3_nt: TGTGCCAGCAGTTTCGGTCAGCTGAACACCGGGGAGCTGTTTTTT

d_call: -
j_call: TRBJ2-1
clone_size: few
v_call: TRBV6-5
cdr3_aa: CASSRNRGLYNEQFF
cdr3_nt: TGTGCCAGCAGCCGAAACAGGGGACTTTACAATGAGCAGTTCTTC

d_call: -
j_call: TRBJ2-3
clone_size: -
v_call: TRBV9
cdr3_aa: CASSGGPTDTKYF
cdr3_nt: TGTGCCAGCAGCGGGGGTCCCACAGATACGAAGTATTTT